These 23 T cell receptor beta chains share one sample of origin, sequenced in a study of T cell clonality in common variable immunodeficiency. Here immunoSEQ multiplex PCR was the method, and the copy in TCRdb shows in-frame clones only, minus some. The record shows 30,000 to 45,000 clones for this sample, with no singletons present. What was sequenced was peripheral blood mononuclear cells. Every receptor here comes from a person aged 18 to 75 in good health.

This clone was seen repeatedly, ten times or more. The covered CDR3 bases are TGTGCCAGCACAAGCCTACCTAGCGGGGGGCTCTTTGAG. As protein: CASTSLPSGGLFE. The entire CDR3 reads CASTSLPSGGLFEQFF. V is TRBV2 and J is TRBJ2-1; 11 nucleotides match TRBD2. The CDR3 end is not reached by the read, which stops 3 residues before it; the germline J gene fills it in. V shed 7 bases and J 9 bases; nucleotides not matched to a gene: 14. Germline V lookup: CDR1 SNHLY, CDR2 FYNNEI. The CDR3 is 16 residues long.

This clone showed up many times. One junction end disagrees with the germline gene, perhaps due to a read error. The read falls 3 residues short of the CDR3 end, and the missing part is taken from the germline J gene. The rearrangement links TRBV5-6 to TRBJ1-3; tentatively, D is TRBD1 (5 bases). The CDR3 runs to 13 residues. CDR1 and CDR2 from the germline V gene are SGHDT and YYEEEE. Partial CDR3 DNA: TGTGCCAGCAGCTCGCTGGGTGTGGACACG. Its translation is CASSSLGVDT. The whole CDR3 is CASSSLGVDTIYF.

This clone was observed many times. Read sequence stops 3 residues before the CDR3 end, and the germline J gene provides the missing end. The chain uses TRBV20-1 and TRBJ2-1; TRBD2 matches 16 bases. From germline, CDR1 is DFQATT and CDR2 SNEGSKA (reference sequence). After removal of 5 bases from V and 8 bases from J, the junction contained 6 bases not matched to a gene. The CDR3 has 15 amino acids. The part of the CDR3 DNA that was read is TGCAGTGCTCTGGGACTAGCGGGAGGGCTTGATGAG. Encoded protein: CSALGLAGGLDE. The CDR3 as a whole reads CSALGLAGGLDEQFF.

In its sample, this clone was seen many times. With the read ending 3 residues before the CDR3 end, the germline J gene is used to fill in that end. The V gene is TRBV5-1, the J gene TRBJ1-1; 10 bases agree with TRBD1. V shed 2 bases and J 7 bases; nucleotides not matched to a gene: 8. CDR1 and CDR2 from the germline V gene are SGHRS and YFSETQ. The CDR3 length is 15 residues. Here the CDR3 reads CASSFQTGGRNEAFF. Partial CDR3 DNA: TGCGCCAGCAGCTTCCAGACAGGGGGCCGGAATGAA. The variable domain in full, with the rest retrieved from reference TRBV5-1 and TRBJ1-1, is KAGVTQTPRYLIKTRGQQVTLSCSPISGHRSVSWYQQTPGQGLQFLFEYFSETQRNKGNFPGRFSGRQFSNSRSEMNVSTLELGDSALYLCASSFQTGGRNEAFFGQGTRLTVV.

This clone was detected many times. The read falls 3 residues short of the CDR3 end, and the missing part is taken from the germline J gene. This chain uses TRBV7-9 with TRBJ1-1; 10 bases are a match to TRBD1. This CDR3 comprises 14 residues. The germline V gene encodes CDR1 SEHNR and CDR2 FQNEAQ (reference sequence). J gave up 6 bases and V 5 bases, and 6 bases lay outside the gene matches. The DNA read from the CDR3 is TGTGCCAGCAGCCCTAGGGGGACAGGGGCTGAA. Translation: CASSPRGTGAE. The whole CDR3 sequence reads CASSPRGTGAEAFF.

This clone has a count of ten or more. The CDR3 end lies 3 residues beyond the end of the read and is filled in from the germline J gene. This chain links TRBV7-3 with TRBJ1-1, with a weak D call TRBD1 (6 bases). The length of the CDR3 is 13 residues. Germline lookup yields CDR1 SGHTA and CDR2 FQGTGA. The germline V and J ends were trimmed by 5 bases and 4 bases, with 11 bases remaining between them. The CDR3 DNA, read in part, is TGTGCCAGCAGCCCCCAGGGGCCCACTGAA. Encoded protein: CASSPQGPTE. The whole CDR3 protein reads CASSPQGPTEAFF.

This clone was detected only a few times. Read sequence stops 3 residues before the CDR3 end, and the germline J gene provides the missing end. This chain joins TRBV19 and TRBJ1-5, with D uncertain. V was trimmed by 5 bases and J by 9 bases, leaving 14 bases between them. The germline V gene has CDR1 LNHDA and CDR2 SQIVND (reference sequence). The CDR3 is 13 amino acids. CDR3 in amino acids: CASSVVRFRPQHF. CDR3 DNA, as far as it was read: TGTGCCAGTAGTGTGGTCCGGTTTCGGCCC. The full variable domain, its missing parts supplied by reference TRBV19 and TRBJ1-5, is DGGITQSPKYLFRKEGQNVTLSCEQNLNHDAMYWYRQDPGQGLRLIYYSQIVNDFQKGDIAEGYSVSREKKESFPLTVTSAQKNPTAFYLCASSVVRFRPQHFGDGTRLSIL.

In its sample, this clone was seen a few times. Sequencing ends 3 residues short of the CDR3 end; the germline J gene provides the rest. The V call is TRBV19, the J call TRBJ2-7, with TRBD1 matching 7 bases. Germline CDR1 LNHDA, CDR2 SQIVND (reference sequence). The CDR3 has 16 amino acids. Losses at the gene ends were 5 bases for V and 5 bases for J; bases not matched to a gene: 15. The CDR3 loop is CASSPTNRGARNEQYF. CDR3 DNA (partial): TGTGCCAGTAGTCCTACCAACAGGGGTGCCAGGAACGAG.

The table lists this clone with a few counts. Read sequence stops 3 residues before the CDR3 end, and the germline J gene provides the missing end. The chain joins TRBV6-1 to TRBJ2-3; TRBD2 matches 8 bases. This CDR3 region has 16 residues. Germline CDR1 MNHNS, CDR2 SASEGT. V was pared by 4 bases and J by 0 bases, with 6 bases of the junction left unmatched. CDR3 DNA (partial): TGTGCCAGCAGTGCTTGCGGGAGGACTAGCACAGATACG. It yields the protein CASSACGRTSTDT. The CDR3, in full, reads CASSACGRTSTDTQYF.

Many counts were recorded for this clone. The read terminates 3 residues before the CDR3 end, so the remaining end is supplied by the germline J gene. This chain joins TRBV28 and TRBJ2-7, with 7 bases identical to TRBD2. Trimming took 5 bases from V and 0 from J; bases not matched to a gene: 4. The CDR3 contains 14 residues. Looked up from germline, CDR1 is MDHEN and CDR2 is SYDVKM. The CDR3 DNA, read in part, is TGTGCCAGCAGTCTTAGCGGGCCCTCCTACGAG. Amino acids: CASSLSGPSYE. The CDR3 reads in full as CASSLSGPSYEQYF. Full variable domain (remainder filled in from reference TRBV28 and TRBJ2-7): DVKVTQSSRYLVKRTGEKVFLECVQDMDHENMFWYRQDPGLGLRLIYFSYDVKMKEKGDIPEGYSVSREKKERFSLILESASTNQTSMYLCASSLSGPSYEQYFGPGTRLTVT.

This clone showed up many times. The CDR3 protein is CATSRETGQGTETQYF. The covered CDR3 bases are TGTGCCACCAGCAGAGAAACGGGACAGGGGACGGAGACC. V is TRBV15 and J is TRBJ2-5; 10 positions match TRBD1. The read falls 3 residues short of the CDR3 end, and the missing part is taken from the germline J gene. The CDR3 runs 16 residues. V trimming: 0 bases; J trimming: 5 bases; junction bases outside the gene matches: 6. Germline CDR1 is LNHNV and CDR2 is YYDKDF (reference sequence).

The sequenced CDR3 bases are TGTGCCAGCAGTGACCAGGGAGGTACTGAA. It specifies CASSDQGGTE. The entire CDR3 reads CASSDQGGTEAFF. This chain connects TRBV6-1 to TRBJ1-1, with D tentatively TRBD1 (5 bases). The CDR3 end falls 3 residues outside the read, so it is completed with the germline J gene. Germline V gene lookup returns CDR1 MNHNS and CDR2 SASEGT. The V end was cut by 3 bases, the J end by 5 bases, with 10 bases between. The CDR3 consists of 13 residues.

This clone came up many times. The missing CDR3 end, 3 residues past where the read stops, is filled in from the germline J gene. The rearrangement links TRBV4-2 to TRBJ2-4, with a weak D call TRBD1 (6 bases). CDR3 length: 16 amino acids. Germline CDR1 is LGHNA and CDR2 is YNFKEQ. Trimming took off 4 bases at V and 8 bases at J, with 21 bases between the two ends. The covered CDR3 bases are TGTGCCAGCAGCCTGACAGGCAGTGTGGGGGTGGACATT. Translation gives CASSLTGSVGVDI. The full-length CDR3 reads as CASSLTGSVGVDIQYF.

The table lists this clone with many counts. Read sequence stops 3 residues before the CDR3 end, and the germline J gene provides the missing end. The gene calls are TRBV11-2 and TRBJ1-1; D gene unclear. Germline V gene sequence: CDR1 SGHAT, CDR2 FQNNGV. V was shortened by 1 base and J by 1 base, with 7 bases between the two germline ends. This CDR3 contains 14 residues. Incomplete CDR3 DNA: TGTGCCAGCAGCTTAGGTCACGGGAACACTGAA. As protein: CASSLGHGNTE. From start to end, the CDR3 is CASSLGHGNTEAFF. Full variable domain (remainder filled in from reference TRBV11-2 and TRBJ1-1): EAGVAQSPRYKIIEKRQSVAFWCNPISGHATLYWYQQILGQGPKLLIQFQNNGVVDDSQLPKDRFSAERLKGVDSTLKIQPAKLEDSAVYLCASSLGHGNTEAFFGQGTRLTVV.

This clone was observed at least ten times. The read falls 3 residues short of the CDR3 end, and the missing part is taken from the germline J gene. The chain employs TRBV6-1 and TRBJ1-5; no clear D gene. With 3 bases removed from V and 4 bases from J, the gap between germline ends came to 7 bases. CDR3 length equals 13 residues. CDR1 and CDR2 (germline): MNHNS, SASEGT. The CDR3 is CASSESRNQPQHF. Incomplete CDR3 DNA: TGTGCCAGCAGTGAGTCACGGAATCAGCCC.

This clone was found many times. The read finishes 3 residues shy of the CDR3 end, and the germline J gene is used to complete it. V is TRBV20-1 and J is TRBJ2-2, with TRBD1 matching 7 bases. This CDR3 has 15 amino acids. Germline V lookup: CDR1 DFQATT, CDR2 SNEGSKA (reference sequence). The DNA read from the CDR3 is TGCAGTGCCTCTGGACCGGGACAGAGCAATGAAAAG. Protein: CSASGPGQSNEK. The CDR3 in its entirety is CSASGPGQSNEKLFF.

Of note for this clone: Sequencing ends 3 residues short of the CDR3 end; the germline J gene provides the rest. The chain has TRBV6-1 and TRBJ1-1; no reliable D call. The CDR3 runs to 14 residues. In germline, CDR1 is MNHNS, CDR2 SASEGT. The CDR3 spells CASSEGISGYEAFF. CDR3 DNA (partial): TGTGCCAGCAGTGAAGGAATTAGCGGTTACGAG.

This clone was counted many times. The read terminates 3 residues ahead of where the CDR3 ends, so the germline J gene completes it. The chain joins TRBV29-1 to TRBJ1-1, with 8 nucleotides matching TRBD1. The CDR3 sequence is 13 residues long. CDR1 and CDR2 (germline): SQVTM, ANQGSEA. V dropped 3 bases and J dropped 4; count of bases not matched to a gene: 4. The DNA read from the CDR3 is TGCAGCGTTGAGAGCCAGGGGGCCACTGAA. Residues: CSVESQGATE. The CDR3 reads in full as CSVESQGATEAFF.

This clone showed up many times. The read halts 3 residues ahead of the CDR3 end, with the missing end drawn from the germline J gene. J is TRBJ2-1 and V is TRBV20-1; a possible D gene is TRBD2 (5 bases). Germline assignment: CDR1 DFQATT and CDR2 SNEGSKA (reference sequence). The CDR3 has 15 amino acids. V was cut by 6 bases and J by 2 bases, with 17 bases left in between. CDR3 region: CSAPRAGSPYNEQFF. Incomplete CDR3 DNA: TGCAGTGCGCCTAGGGCGGGTAGCCCCTACAATGAG.

There are a few counts of this clone. One end of the junction does not line up with germline, which may come from a read error. The read ends 3 residues early relative to the CDR3; the germline J gene fills the gap. This chain connects TRBV7-6 to TRBJ2-5; TRBD1 matches 8 bases. The CDR3 is 16 residues long. CDR1 SGHVS and CDR2 FNYEAQ come from the germline V gene. The part of the CDR3 DNA that was read is TGTGCCAGCAGCAAAGGACAGGGAGAGGCACAAGATACC. Translating it yields CASSKGQGEAQDT. The whole CDR3 region reads CASSKGQGEAQDTQYF. Using reference TRBV7-6 and TRBJ2-5 for the parts outside the CDR3, the full variable domain is GAGVSQSPRYKVTKRGQDVALRCDPISGHVSLYWYRQALGQGPEFLTYFNYEAQQDKSGLPNDRFSAERPEGSISTLTIQRTEQRDSAMYRCASSKGQGEAQDTQYFGPGTRLLVL.

With regard to this clone: Read sequence stops 3 residues before the CDR3 end, and the germline J gene provides the missing end. The chain links TRBV30 to TRBJ2-2; 7 positions agree with TRBD1. The CDR3 sequence is 15 residues long. CDR1 is GTSNPN, CDR2 SVGIG, per germline (reference sequence). The DNA read from the CDR3 is TGTGCCTGGAGCAGGGGCACAGGGGATTATTCACCG. Translated, it gives CAWSRGTGDYSP. The full CDR3 protein is CAWSRGTGDYSPLFF.

Incomplete CDR3 DNA: TGTGCCTGGCAAGGACAGGGGTCATCAGATACC. Translation gives CAWQGQGSSDT. The whole CDR3 protein reads CAWQGQGSSDTYTF. This chain joins TRBV30 and TRBJ1-2; 9 bases match TRBD1. The sequenced fragment ends 3 residues before the CDR3 boundary, so the rest is inferred from the germline J gene. The CDR3 sequence is 14 residues long. The germline V gene encodes CDR1 GTSNPN and CDR2 SVGIG (reference sequence).

This clone occurred a few times. The CDR3 extends 3 residues past the end of the read, so its final part is completed from the germline J gene. This chain links TRBV20-1 with TRBJ2-5, with TRBD2 matching over 10 bases. CDR3 length: 14 residues. Trimming took 3 bases from V and 4 from J; bases not matched to a gene: 5. CDR1 and CDR2 from the germline V gene are DFQATT and SNEGSKA (reference sequence). CDR3 residues: CSARKTSGSETQYF. The covered CDR3 bases are TGCAGTGCTAGGAAGACTAGCGGGTCAGAGACC.